The 16 T cell receptor beta chains in this list originate from one sample, sequenced in a study of T-cell reconstitution after alpha-beta-depleted transplantation in children. Library preparation (for TCRbeta) was performed with unique molecular identifiers. TCRdb used MiXCR to reprocess the PCR reads, holding one entry per CDR3 protein. The table includes 250,000 to 400,000 distinct CDR3 sequences, around 25% detected once. This specimen consisted of PBMCs, mostly from graft donor cells, obtained 180 days after TCRalphabeta/CD19-depleted stem cell transplant. The source of these receptors is a male patient aged 5 to 17 who had a stem cell transplant for acute lymphoblastic leukemia, so the T cells may come from the graft donor.

V usage is TRBV12-3 or TRBV12-4 and J usage is TRBJ1-1; perhaps TRBD1 as D (5 bases). This CDR3 is built from 11 residues. With 6 bases removed from V and 8 bases from J, the gap between germline ends came to 10 bases. The CDR3 loop reads CASRGSGEAFF. The CDR3 nucleotides are TGTGCCAGCAGGGGTTCAGGGGAAGCTTTCTTT.

This sequence joins TRBV28 and TRBJ2-7, with TRBD2 matching 8 bases. Unmatched junction bases numbered 4, after V lost 1 base and J lost 5 bases. CDR3 size: 14 residues. CDR1 and CDR2 from the germline V gene are MDHEN and SYDVKM. This CDR3 reads CASSLSGLENEQYF. In DNA form, the CDR3 reads TGTGCCAGCAGTTTATCGGGACTAGAGAACGAGCAGTACTTC.

This clonotype was counted a few times. CDR3 bases: TGCAGCGCCTCAGAGTGGGTGACTGGAAACACCATATATTTT. This encodes CSASEWVTGNTIYF. The rearrangement uses TRBV29-1 and TRBJ1-3; D is unclear. The V gene lost 7 bases and the J gene lost 2 bases, with 15 bases spanning the gap. The germline V gene encodes CDR1 SQVTM and CDR2 ANQGSEA. The CDR3 contains 14 residues. Supplemented by reference TRBV29-1 and TRBJ1-3, the full variable domain reads SAVISQKPSRDICQRGTSLTIQCQVDSQVTMMFWYRQQPGQSLTLIATANQGSEATYESGFVIDKFPISRPNLTFSTLTVSNMSPEDSSIYLCSASEWVTGNTIYFGEGSWLTVV.

This clonotype has more than one count but fewer than ten. The chain links TRBV5-1 to TRBJ2-5; 9 nucleotides line up with TRBD2. The CDR3 loop spans 17 amino acids. Looked up from germline, CDR1 is SGHRS and CDR2 is YFSETQ. V dropped 7 bases and J dropped 4; count of bases not matched to a gene: 17. CDR3 in DNA: TGCGCCAGCCAAGGGGGGCAGCGGGAGGCCCCCCCAGAGACCCAGTACTTC. Translation: CASQGGQREAPPETQYF.

This clonotype was counted many times. The chain carries TRBV10-3 and TRBJ2-1; 13 bases are shared with TRBD2. Germline CDR1 reads ENHRY; CDR2 reads SYGVKD. V gave up 4 bases and J gave up 15 bases; unmatched junction bases: 9. This CDR3 has 14 amino acids. CDR3 DNA sequence: TGTGCCATCAGTGCACCTGGTACTAGCGGGAGGGTGTTCTTC. This sequence encodes CAISAPGTSGRVFF.

This chain connects TRBV5-1 to TRBJ2-3; D gene uncertain. The CDR3 is 14 amino acids. Germline loops: CDR1 SGHRS, CDR2 YFSETQ. Trimming stripped 4 bases from V and 2 bases from J, with 11 bases between. CDR3 nucleotide sequence: TGCGCCAGCAGCACCGACCCTTTCACAGATACGCAGTATTTT. Translating it yields CASSTDPFTDTQYF.

In this sample, this clonotype turned up a few times. The chain uses TRBV4-1 and TRBJ2-5, with D perhaps assigned TRBD1 or TRBD2 (5 bases each). The germline CDR1 and CDR2 sequences are MGHRA and YSYEKL. The CDR3 extends over 15 amino acids. The V end lost 5 bases, the J end lost 0 bases, and 13 bases lay between the germline ends. CDR3 nucleotide sequence: TGCGCCAGCAGCGAGGGGAACCTTTACCAAGAGACCCAGTACTTC. Protein product: CASSEGNLYQETQYF.

This clonotype was detected many times. The V gene is TRBV5-1, the J gene TRBJ2-1; TRBD2 aligns across 13 bases. J gave up 1 base and V 0 bases, and 7 bases lay outside the gene matches. CDR3 length: 19 residues. Looked up from germline, CDR1 is SGHRS and CDR2 is YFSETQ. CDR3 sequence: CASSLELLAGGPSYNEQFF. CDR3 DNA sequence: TGCGCCAGCAGCTTGGAATTACTAGCGGGAGGGCCTTCCTACAATGAGCAGTTCTTC.

This clonotype appeared a few times. CDR3 amino acids: CASSQERGGPTDTQYF. The CDR3 nucleotides read TGTGCCAGCAGCCAAGAAAGGGGCGGACCCACAGATACGCAGTATTTT. V and J are TRBV3-1 and TRBJ2-3; D possibly corresponds to TRBD1 (5 bases). V dropped 0 bases and J dropped 2 bases, with 12 bases sitting between them. The CDR3 loop spans 16 amino acids. CDR1 and CDR2 (germline): LGHDT, YNNKEL (reference sequence).

This clonotype was found a few times. The genes are TRBV3-1 and TRBJ1-1; D gene ambiguous. The V gene's germline CDR1 is LGHDT and CDR2 YNNKEL (reference sequence). V lost 8 bases and J lost 3, with 7 bases in between. This CDR3 spans 11 amino acids. CDR3 region: CASSRHTEAFF. CDR3 DNA sequence: TGTGCCAGCTCCAGACACACTGAAGCTTTCTTT.

This clonotype showed up just a few times. This sequence joins TRBV6-5 and TRBJ2-1, with D hard to call. The germline gives CDR1 MNHEY, CDR2 SVGAGI. The CDR3 loop spans 15 amino acids. Deletions cut 4 bases from V and 0 bases from J, with 10 bases between. CDR3 residues: CASSLIASSYNEQFF. Here the CDR3 DNA reads TGTGCCAGCAGTTTAATCGCTAGCTCCTACAATGAGCAGTTCTTC.

This clonotype appeared a few times. This chain connects TRBV7-9 to TRBJ2-1; 11 bases fit TRBD2. CDR3 length: 17 amino acids. Per germline, CDR1 SEHNR and CDR2 FQNEAQ (reference sequence). V lost 5 bases and J lost 7; bases outside the gene matches: 13. The CDR3 coding sequence is TGTGCCAGCAGCCCCCGTGGGGTAGCGGGAGGGCCGAATGAGCAGTTCTTC. Its translation is CASSPRGVAGGPNEQFF.

J is TRBJ1-5 and V is TRBV12-3 or TRBV12-4, with unresolved D. CDR3 length: 12 amino acids. The germline V and J ends were trimmed by 6 bases and 3 bases, with 6 bases remaining between them. CDR3: CASREANQPQHF. CDR3 DNA sequence: TGTGCCAGCAGGGAGGCCAATCAGCCCCAGCATTTT.

Ten or more counts support this clonotype. The chain couples TRBV12-3 or TRBV12-4 to TRBJ1-6; D call uncertain. Trimming shortened V by 6 bases and J by 1 base, and 16 bases separated the two germline ends. The CDR3 sequence is 17 residues long. CDR3 DNA: TGTGCCAGCAGCACTACAATTGGAGGGTCCTATAATTCACCCCTCCACTTT. Translation gives CASSTTIGGSYNSPLHF.

This clonotype was recorded a few times. The chain recombines TRBV5-1 with TRBJ2-1, with D possibly matching TRBD2 (6 bases). Per germline, CDR1 SGHRS and CDR2 YFSETQ. CDR3 length: 15 residues. Trimming left V 5 bases short and J 7 bases short, with 19 bases between. CDR3 residues: CASSPHTGTFNEQFF. In nucleotides, the CDR3 is TGCGCCAGCAGTCCCCACACCGGGACTTTTAATGAGCAGTTCTTC.

J is TRBJ1-4 and V is TRBV27; maybe TRBD1 (6 bases). The V end was cut by 5 bases, the J end by 4 bases, with 11 bases between. Germline V gene data show CDR1 as MNHEY and CDR2 as SMNVEV (reference sequence). The CDR3 has 14 residues. CDR3 loop: CASSVNRDNEKLFF. CDR3 coding DNA: TGTGCCAGCAGTGTCAACAGGGATAATGAAAAACTGTTTTTT.